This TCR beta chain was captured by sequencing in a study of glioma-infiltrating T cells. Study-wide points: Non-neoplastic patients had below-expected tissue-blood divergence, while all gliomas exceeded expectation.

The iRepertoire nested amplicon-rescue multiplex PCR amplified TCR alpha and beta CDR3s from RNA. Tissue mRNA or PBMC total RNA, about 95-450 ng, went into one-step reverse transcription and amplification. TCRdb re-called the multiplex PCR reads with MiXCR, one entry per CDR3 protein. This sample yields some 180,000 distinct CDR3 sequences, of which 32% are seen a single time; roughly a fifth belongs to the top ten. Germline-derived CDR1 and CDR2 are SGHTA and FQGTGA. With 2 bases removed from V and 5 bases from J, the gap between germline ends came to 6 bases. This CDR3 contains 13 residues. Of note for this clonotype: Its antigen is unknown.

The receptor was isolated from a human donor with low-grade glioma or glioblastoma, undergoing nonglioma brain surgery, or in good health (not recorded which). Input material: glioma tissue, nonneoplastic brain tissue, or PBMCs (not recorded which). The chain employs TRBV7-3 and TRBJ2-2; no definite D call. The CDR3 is CASSLDSTGELFF. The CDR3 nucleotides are TGTGCCAGCAGCTTAGATAGTACCGGGGAGCTGTTTTTT.